A selection of T cell receptor beta chains follows, all from one sample in a study of shared clonotypes between healthy human individuals. Assay: immunoSEQ multiplex PCR; the TCRdb copy retains only in-frame clones and omits some. The sample includes some 2,500,000 clones, more than 85% of them seen just once. Sequenced input: naive CD4+ T cells from PBMCs. The source is a man between 18 and 29 years old in good health. Some clones in this sample may be carry-over from other donors' samples. Each CDR3 is given with its conserved first and last residue. A D gene is named only where the DNA matches it firmly. A row's size may be missing; if present it is once, few, many or a size class.

v_call	j_call	d_call	clone_size	cdr3_nt	cdr3_aa
TRBV30	TRBJ2-2	-	-	TGTGCCTGGGAGTTTGGGCGAACGAACACCGGGGAGCTGTTTTTT	CAWEFGRTNTGELFF
TRBV19	TRBJ2-1	-	-	TGTGCCAGTAGTCCACCTCGGTCAAACGGCCGGCTGGAGCAGTTCTTC	CASSPPRSNGRLEQFF
TRBV10-2	TRBJ2-3	TRBD2	-	TGCGCCAGCAGTCAACTAGCGGGAGGGCGGACAGATACGCAGTATTTT	CASSQLAGGRTDTQYF
TRBV6-6	TRBJ2-5	-	-	TGTGCCAGCAGCCCCGGAGGTGAGACCCAGTACTTC	CASSPGGETQYF
TRBV28	TRBJ2-7	-	once	TGTGCCAGCAGGTCCCGGACAGTTACCTACGAGCAGTACTTC	CASRSRTVTYEQYF
TRBV4-2	TRBJ2-2	-	-	TGTGCCAGCAGCCAGTATCCCTGGCGAAACACCGGGGAGCTGTTTTTT	CASSQYPWRNTGELFF
TRBV5-1	TRBJ2-1	TRBD1	once	TGCGCCAGCAGCCTCGGGACAGGGCAACGCAATGAGCAGTTCTTC	CASSLGTGQRNEQFF
TRBV2	TRBJ1-4	TRBD1	-	TGTGCCAGCAGGCCACAGGGGGCCCTGGGTGAAAAACTGTTTTTT	CASRPQGALGEKLFF
TRBV18	TRBJ2-7	TRBD2	-	TGTGCCAGCTCACCATCGGGGGGGCCGTCCTACGAGCAGTACTTC	CASSPSGGPSYEQYF
TRBV7-2	TRBJ2-3	-	-	TGTGCCAGCAGCCTCCTGGGGCGCGGAACGCAGTATTTT	CASSLLGRGTQYF
TRBV29-1	TRBJ2-3	-	-	TGCAGCGTGGACCGGGCCCAACGGTCAGAGGCGCAGTATTTT	CSVDRAQRSEAQYF
TRBV6-5	TRBJ1-5	-	-	TGTGCCAGCAGTTCAAACTCGGGGTTTGGGCAGCCCCAGCATTTT	CASSSNSGFGQPQHF
TRBV9	TRBJ2-3	-	-	TGTGCCAGCAGCGTAGCTACGAATGTGGCGGCTTACACAGATACGCAGTATTTT	CASSVATNVAAYTDTQYF
TRBV5-4	TRBJ2-3	-	-	TGTGCCAGCAGCCAACCTCCACCGGGAGATACGCAGTATTTT	CASSQPPPGDTQYF
TRBV7-2	TRBJ1-2	-	-	TGTGCCAGCAGCCTCGAGAGGCAGGCCAACTATGGCTACACCTTC	CASSLERQANYGYTF
TRBV6-1	TRBJ2-1	-	-	TGTGCCACCACCGAACTCCAAGGGGGGAATGAGCAGTTCTTC	CATTELQGGNEQFF
TRBV5-8	TRBJ1-2	-	-	TGTGCCAGCAGCGACCCCCGGCTAGGGGCTGGCTACACCTTC	CASSDPRLGAGYTF
TRBV5-6	TRBJ2-7	TRBD1	-	TGTGCCAGCAGCTTGTTGACAGGGAGCTCCTACGAGCAGTACTTC	CASSLLTGSSYEQYF
TRBV15	TRBJ1-3	-	-	TGTGCCACCAGCAGAGATCGGGTCGCGCGAAACACCATATATTTT	CATSRDRVARNTIYF
TRBV27	TRBJ1-1	TRBD1	-	TGTGCCAGCAGAGACAGGGGCGGGAACACTGAAGCTTTCTTT	CASRDRGGNTEAFF
TRBV19	TRBJ2-2	TRBD1	-	TGTGCCAGTAGTTCGGGACAGGGGAGGGACACCGGGGAGCTGTTTTTT	CASSSGQGRDTGELFF
TRBV28	TRBJ2-3	TRBD2	-	TGTGCCAGCAGTTTGTATGGGATTAGCGGGAGTCGAGATACGCAGTATTTT	CASSLYGISGSRDTQYF
TRBV2	TRBJ2-1	-	-	TGTGCCAGCAAGGTGGGATCCTACAATGAGCAGTTCTTC	CASKVGSYNEQFF
TRBV7-3	TRBJ1-1	-	-	TGTGCCAGCAGCCCGGCAACTACTGGCGAAGCTTTCTTT	CASSPATTGEAFF
TRBV10-1	TRBJ2-7	-	-	TGCGCCAGCACCCCAAGGTTTCAGAGGTACTTC	CASTPRFQRYF
TRBV7-9	TRBJ1-5	TRBD1	-	TGTGCCAGCAGTTCAGGGGGGGAGTCTCAGCCCCAGCATTTT	CASSSGGESQPQHF
TRBV28	TRBJ2-7	-	-	TGTGCCAGCCTCCGGGGGAACGAGCAGTACTTC	CASLRGNEQYF
TRBV28	TRBJ2-1	-	-	TGTGCCAGCAGTTTAACGGTGATTGCTAATGAGCAGTTCTTC	CASSLTVIANEQFF
TRBV5-1	TRBJ2-7	-	-	TGCGCCAGCAGCTTGGGTTCCGCTCTGGGTGGCGAGCAGTACTTC	CASSLGSALGGEQYF
TRBV7-2	TRBJ2-1	TRBD2	-	TGTGCCAGCAGCCGCTCGGGGACTAGCGGGACCAACAATGAGCAGTTCTTC	CASSRSGTSGTNNEQFF
TRBV7-9	TRBJ1-4	-	-	TGTGCCAGCAGCGAGGCCGGGGGTAAAGAAAAACTGTTTTTT	CASSEAGGKEKLFF
TRBV5-4	TRBJ2-1	TRBD1	-	TGTGCCAGCAGCCTAGGACAGGAGCCCTCCAATGAGCAGTTCTTC	CASSLGQEPSNEQFF
TRBV5-5	TRBJ1-5	TRBD1	-	TGTGCCAGCAGCCCAGGACAGGGTCAGCCCCAGCATTTT	CASSPGQGQPQHF
TRBV29-1	TRBJ2-7	TRBD1	-	TGCAGCGTCCGGGACAGGGCGGAATACGAGCAGTACTTC	CSVRDRAEYEQYF
TRBV2	TRBJ1-1	-	-	TGTGCCAGCAGTGAATCTCTAGGGATGAACACTGAAGCTTTCTTT	CASSESLGMNTEAFF
TRBV6-5	TRBJ2-7	-	-	TGTGCCAGCAGTTACTCGAGGAACAGCTACGAGCAGTACTTC	CASSYSRNSYEQYF
TRBV28	TRBJ1-6	-	-	TGTGCCAGCCGGGACACCCTCAATTCACCCCTCCACTTT	CASRDTLNSPLHF
TRBV18	TRBJ1-1	TRBD1	-	TGTGCCAGCTCATGGGACAGGGAGCAAGCTTTCTTT	CASSWDREQAFF
TRBV18	TRBJ2-5	-	-	TGTGCCAGCTCACCACAAGGACAACTCCGGGAGACCCAGTACTTC	CASSPQGQLRETQYF
TRBV18	TRBJ2-2	-	-	TGTGCCAGCTCACCAGGGACTTTCACCGGGGAGCTGTTTTTT	CASSPGTFTGELFF
TRBV5-1	TRBJ2-6	TRBD1	-	TGCGCCAGCAGCTTCCACAGGGGGCCCTCTGGGGCCAACGTCCTGACTTTC	CASSFHRGPSGANVLTF
TRBV7-8	TRBJ1-2	-	-	TGTGCCACCGCGAGCGGCGATCTCTATGGCTACACCTTC	CATASGDLYGYTF
TRBV5-6	TRBJ1-3	-	-	TGTGCCAGCAGCTTACAGAGACTAGGAAACACCATATATTTT	CASSLQRLGNTIYF
TRBV6-5	TRBJ2-1	-	-	TGTGCCAGCAGTTACGGGGCGGGGTGGCGCAATGAGCAGTTCTTC	CASSYGAGWRNEQFF
TRBV5-5	TRBJ1-1	TRBD1	-	TGTGCCAGCCAGCGTACAGGGGGCACTGAAGCTTTCTTT	CASQRTGGTEAFF
TRBV7-2	TRBJ2-6	-	-	TGTGCCAGCAGCTTAGGGGCCTCTGGGGCCAACGTCCTGACTTTC	CASSLGASGANVLTF
TRBV27	TRBJ2-3	-	-	TGTGCCAGCAGTCCGATCTGGCGCACAGATACGCAGTATTTT	CASSPIWRTDTQYF
TRBV18	TRBJ2-5	TRBD2	-	TGTGCCAGCTCAGCAACTAGCGGCAGTCAAGAGACCCAGTACTTC	CASSATSGSQETQYF
TRBV29-1	TRBJ2-1	-	once	TGCAGCGGGCGGCCGTGGGAGCATAGGGGTGAGCAGTTCTTC	CSGRPWEHRGEQFF
TRBV5-4	TRBJ1-1	-	few	TGTGCCAGCAGCGGCTACTTGAACACTGAAGCTTTCTTT	CASSGYLNTEAFF
TRBV18	TRBJ2-2	-	-	TGTGCCAGCTCACCACCCGGGACCTCCTTGGGGTACGGGGAGCTGTTTTTT	CASSPPGTSLGYGELFF
TRBV30	TRBJ1-3	-	once	TGTGCCTGGAGTTTTGGGGTTTCGGGAAACACCATATATTTT	CAWSFGVSGNTIYF
TRBV28	TRBJ2-5	-	once	TGTGCCAGCAGTTTCTTCGGCGGAGTGAACTCCCAAGAGACCCAGTACTTC	CASSFFGGVNSQETQYF